This T cell receptor beta chain was sequenced for a study of T cells after yellow fever vaccination. Each CDR3 protein is one row after TCRdb ran MiXCR on the 5' RACE reads. The sample has roughly 110,000 distinct CDR3 sequences, 8.4% seen once. Study-wide results and limits: Overlap between CD4 and CD8 compartments was detected for a small share of clonotypes.

This clonotype was recorded at least ten times. Its antigen remains unknown. Looked up from germline, CDR1 is MNHEY and CDR2 is SVGAGI. This CDR3 is built from 14 residues. V was pared by 5 bases and J by 5 bases, with 15 bases between. This TCR was sampled from a man aged 25-45 years who received the YFV17D yellow fever vaccine. This sequence joins TRBV6-5 and TRBJ2-5, with D perhaps matching TRBD1 (6 bases). Material: CD8+ T cells sorted from PBMCs, obtained 45 days after the yellow fever booster vaccination. The chain's CDR3 is CASSTPARGETQYF. In DNA form, the CDR3 reads TGTGCCAGCAGTACTCCGGCGAGGGGGGAGACCCAGTACTTC.